Detailed here is one T cell receptor (beta chain). This clonotype was seen ten or more times. The target of this receptor is not known. No qualities accompany the bases; no much larger clone lies one base away. Library method: PCR. The instrument was an Illumina HiSeq 2500. TCR library preparation used molecular barcoding, with unique molecular identifiers applied to normalize quantification of the TCRbeta repertoire. TCRdb reanalyzed the raw reads on its own, using fastp at Q25 for trimming and MiXCR for clone calling, and kept in-frame beta chains. Records with the same CDR3 protein are collapsed into one entry carrying the most frequent genes and DNA. The sample contains thousands of distinct CDR3 sequences, roughly 24% of them found a single time. The ten biggest clones cover about a third of the sample. This sample was included in a study of T-cell reconstitution after alpha-beta-depleted transplantation in children (TCRdb year 2016). Regarding the complete study: Using TCR repertoire profiling, the study quantitatively followed how T-cell immune reconstitution unfolded in children after TCRalphabeta/CD19-depleted allogeneic hematopoietic cell transplantation.

What the research found in general, with its limitations: The apparently early alphabetaT-cell count recovery about two months after transplant was reportedly dependent on only several hundred rapidly expanded clones derived from non-depleted graft cells. In some patients, the high TCRbeta diversity seen at day 60 was put down to recipient T cells and intrathymic progenitors that had survived conditioning. Over subsequent months, a decline in hyperexpanded clone frequencies was noted, and after one year, T-cell counts and TCRbeta diversity were mostly ascribed to newly produced T cells.

The sample's time point label, in plain terms: day 60 (about 2 months) after transplantation. What the treatment or condition label conveys for this sample: allogeneic hematopoietic cell transplantation with graft depleted of TCRalphabeta T cells and CD19 B cells. The transplant recipients were children given TCRalphabeta/CD19-depleted allogeneic hematopoietic cell grafts. This clonotype was sampled from a male patient between 2 and 10 years old who had a stem cell transplant for acute lymphoblastic leukemia, so the T cells may come from the graft donor. The starting material was PBMCs, mostly from graft donor cells, obtained 60 days after TCRalphabeta/CD19-depleted stem cell transplant.

The DNA reads TGTGCCAGCAGTTTACCGACAGGGGCAGGGACCCAGTACTTC. Its translation is CASSLPTGAGTQYF. The V and J segments used are TRBV6-5 and TRBJ2-5, and TRBD1 aligns with 8 junction nucleotides. The CDR3, from cysteine to phenylalanine, totals 14 residues. The DNA shown is the 42-base CDR3, in frame from base 1. The germline V gene specifies MNHEY as CDR1 and SVGAGI as CDR2. The germline V end is reduced by 4 bases and the J end by 7 bases; junction bases left unmatched: 8.